This T cell receptor beta chain was documented in a study of vaccination and CD4 T cells after COVID-19. For the study at large: Six males and four females, two Hispanic, made up the convalescents.

Cultured CD4+ T cells had their DNA profiled by the Oncomine TCR Beta short-read assay. MiXCR, applied by TCRdb to the PCR reads, yields one record per CDR3 protein. In the table there are some 11,000 distinct CDR3 sequences, roughly 57% of which are singletons. Indicated treatment: 10-day PBMC culture with coronavirus spike peptide pools or control peptides (ViraFEST assay). Negative selection purified CD4+ T cells after more than nine days of culture. This clonotype was detected only once. Its target is unknown. This TCR derives from a human donor who had recovered from COVID-19. Here the sequenced sample was CD4+ T cells from blood, cultured in vitro, taken before SARS-CoV-2 vaccination.

The DNA for the CDR3 is TGTGCCATCAGTGAGTCGGACATCACACAGCCCCAGCATTTT. It yields the protein CAISESDITQPQHF. The J gene is TRBJ1-5, the V gene TRBV10-3; possibly TRBD1 for D (5 bases). The CDR3 has 14 amino acids. Germline CDR1 ENHRY, CDR2 SYGVKD. The V and J ends lost 0 bases and 7 bases respectively, with 10 bases between them.